This entry is about one T cell receptor beta chain. What it recognizes is unknown. This record comes from a study of T cells after yellow fever vaccination. Study results and caveats: Researchers report a weaker secondary response that nonetheless peaked faster, day 5 versus 15. At 95% to 98% for CD4 and about 91% for CD8, most primary-vaccination clones showed up again after the booster.

MiXCR, run by TCRdb on the 5' RACE reads, gives a single entry per CDR3 protein. Here the sample spans some 300,000 distinct CDR3 sequences, approximately 10% being singletons. Trimming stripped 4 bases from V and 4 bases from J, with 16 bases between. Per the germline V gene, CDR1 is LGHDT and CDR2 is YNNKEL (reference sequence). The CDR3 consists of 16 residues. This TCR came from a man in his late teens or twenties who received the YFV17D yellow fever vaccine. The sample in question was CD4+ T cells sorted from PBMCs, obtained 5 days after the yellow fever booster vaccination. The chain links TRBV3-1 to TRBJ2-2; D could derive from TRBD1 or TRBD2 (6 bases each). The CDR3 is CASSPPWGAATGELFF. CDR3 DNA: TGTGCCAGCAGCCCCCCGTGGGGGGCGGCCACCGGGGAGCTGTTTTTT. Full variable domain (rest looked up from reference TRBV3-1 and TRBJ2-2): DTAVSQTPKYLVTQMGNDKSIKCEQNLGHDTMYWYKQDSKKFLKIMFSYNNKELIINETVPNRFSPKSPDKAHLNLHINSLELGDSAVYFCASSPPWGAATGELFFGEGSRLTVL.